This record covers a single T cell receptor (beta chain). The data belong to a study of blood T cell repertoires in COVID-19. Study at large: Whether acute or convalescent, the COVID-19 samples came from the United States, Italy and Spain. Sample material is recorded as cDNA or gDNA derived from T cells, B-cell-depleted T cells, or PBMCs.

V was trimmed by 3 bases and J by 8 bases, leaving 19 bases between them. Per germline, CDR1 MRHNA and CDR2 SNTAGT. This CDR3 comprises 15 residues. Original handling: Researchers report that nucleated cell counts were estimated from reference gene primer amplification. Libraries were prepared by immunoSEQ multiplex PCR; TCRdb keeps only in-frame clonotypes and omits some of them. That table furnishes V, J and clone size, whereas the DNA furnished D and trimming. Of approximately 120,000 clones listed, about 80% were seen once; the top ten hold 3.8%. The specimen was peripheral blood. The rearrangement joins TRBV6-4 to TRBJ1-2, with D tentatively TRBD1 (5 bases). The sequence derives from a woman aged 45-65 years with acute or convalescent COVID-19. In nucleotides, the CDR3 is TGTGCCAGCAGTGATGGAGAGGCAGGGAAATGGGGCTACACCTTC. It is translated as CASSDGEAGKWGYTF.